This T cell receptor beta chain was identified during a study of T cells in Graves' hyperthyroidism and ophthalmopathy. Study-level results: With a median lead of approximately 6.4 months before onset, the model predicted ophthalmopathy.

This clonotype appeared many times. Its antigen is not identified. The CDR3 extends over 15 amino acids. V lost 6 bases and J lost 3; bases outside the gene matches: 10. Researchers amplified the TCR beta CDR3 regions from RNA transcripts. First-round RT-PCR with HTBI primers amplified the TCR CDR3 region. TCRdb processed the multiplex PCR reads anew with MiXCR; each CDR3 protein has one entry. The sample has 160,000 or so distinct CDR3 sequences, 9.4% seen once; the top ten hold around 20%. Sequencing used blood. The sequence derives from a woman between 18 and 29 years old with Graves' hyperthyroidism that later progressed to Graves' ophthalmopathy. V and J are TRBV12-3 or TRBV12-4 and TRBJ2-7; 8 bases are shared with TRBD1. This CDR3 is CASRLRTGTFYEQYF. The CDR3 nucleotides are TGTGCCAGCAGACTAAGGACAGGGACCTTCTACGAGCAGTACTTC.